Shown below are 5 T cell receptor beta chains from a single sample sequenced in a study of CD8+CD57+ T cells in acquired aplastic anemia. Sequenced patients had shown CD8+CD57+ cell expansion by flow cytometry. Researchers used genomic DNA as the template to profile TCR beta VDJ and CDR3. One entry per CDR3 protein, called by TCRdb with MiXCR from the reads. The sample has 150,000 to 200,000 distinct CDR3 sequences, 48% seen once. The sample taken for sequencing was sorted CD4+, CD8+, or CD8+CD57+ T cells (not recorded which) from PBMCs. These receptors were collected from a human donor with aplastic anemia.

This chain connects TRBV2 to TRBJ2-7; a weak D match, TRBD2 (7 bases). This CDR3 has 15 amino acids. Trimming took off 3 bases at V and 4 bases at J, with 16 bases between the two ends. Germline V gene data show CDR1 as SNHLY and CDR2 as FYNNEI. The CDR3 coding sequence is TGTGCCAGCAGTGATGACGGGGGGCTGTCGTACGAGCAGTACTTC. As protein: CASSDDGGLSYEQYF. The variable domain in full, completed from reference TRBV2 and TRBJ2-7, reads EPEVTQTPSHQVTQMGQEVILRCVPISNHLYFYWYRQILGQKVEFLVSFYNNEISEKSEIFDDQFSVERPDGSNFTLKIRSTKLEDSAMYFCASSDDGGLSYEQYFGPGTRLTVT.

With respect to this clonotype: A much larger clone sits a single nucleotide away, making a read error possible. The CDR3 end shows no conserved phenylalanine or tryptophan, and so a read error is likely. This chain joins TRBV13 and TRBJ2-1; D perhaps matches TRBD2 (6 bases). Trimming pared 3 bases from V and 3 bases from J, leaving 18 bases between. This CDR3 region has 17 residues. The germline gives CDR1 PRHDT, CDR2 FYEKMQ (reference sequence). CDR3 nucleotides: TGTGCCAGCAGCTTGGAGCTTGGGGCGGGACTCTACAATGAGCAGTTCCTC. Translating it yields CASSLELGAGLYNEQFL.

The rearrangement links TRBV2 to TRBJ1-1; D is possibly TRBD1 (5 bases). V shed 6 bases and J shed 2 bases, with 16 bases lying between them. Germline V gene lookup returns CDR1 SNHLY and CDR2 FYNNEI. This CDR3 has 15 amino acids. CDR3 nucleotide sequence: TGTGCCAGCAGATCTTGGGGACGGCGAAACACTGAAGCTTTCTTT. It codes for CASRSWGRRNTEAFF.

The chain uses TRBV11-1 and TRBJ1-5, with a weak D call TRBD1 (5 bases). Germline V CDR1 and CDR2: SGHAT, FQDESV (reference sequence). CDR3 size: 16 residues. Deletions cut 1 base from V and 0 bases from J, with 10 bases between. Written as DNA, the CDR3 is TGTGCCAGCAGCTTAGAAGACAGCCATAGCAATCAGCCCCAGCATTTT. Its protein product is CASSLEDSHSNQPQHF.

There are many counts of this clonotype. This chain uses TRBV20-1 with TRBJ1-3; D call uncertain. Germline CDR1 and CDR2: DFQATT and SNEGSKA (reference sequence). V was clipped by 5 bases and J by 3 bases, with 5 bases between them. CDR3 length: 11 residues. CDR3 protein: CSAEGGNTIYF. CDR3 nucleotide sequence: TGCAGTGCTGAGGGTGGAAACACCATATATTTT.